What follows are 8 T cell receptor beta chains derived from one specimen sequenced in a study of patients and donors after allogeneic stem cell transplantation (dated by TCRdb to the early 2020s). Library creation used RT-PCR. The instrument given in TCRdb is NextSeq 550. The public reads were quality trimmed at Q25 with fastp and then assembled into clones with MiXCR by TCRdb, keeping productive beta chains. Each record represents a unique CDR3 protein, reported with the most common genes and DNA among its rows. The sample data list over 350,000 distinct CDR3 sequences, and 16% of these were observed just once. Around 7.9% of the sample is in the top ten clones. Sample: blood, either unsorted or a sorted T cell fraction (not recorded which). The receptors were sampled from a human donor who was either an allogeneic HSCT recipient or a stem cell or donor lymphocyte infusion donor (not recorded which). It is not recorded whose cells these are; they may come from a transplant donor.

This clonotype was seen only once. The J gene is TRBJ1-3, the V gene TRBV4-2; D is unresolved. Trimming shortened V by 0 bases and J by 4 bases, and 10 bases separated the two germline ends. CDR3 length: 15 amino acids. Germline-derived CDR1 and CDR2 are LGHNA and YNFKEQ. This chain's CDR3 is CASSQEWRTGNTIYF. The CDR3 nucleotides are TGTGCCAGCAGCCAAGAGTGGAGGACGGGAAACACCATATATTTT.

This clonotype has just a few counts. The chain combines TRBV20-1 with TRBJ2-3; TRBD2 matches 8 bases. This CDR3 region has 13 residues. The J segment lost 6 bases and the V segment lost 2 bases, leaving 4 bases of the junction unmatched. Germline-derived CDR1 and CDR2 are DFQATT and SNEGSKA (reference sequence). The chain's CDR3 is CSARRGGGDTQYF. Here the CDR3 DNA reads TGCAGTGCTAGACGGGGGGGAGGGGATACGCAGTATTTT.

This clonotype was counted at least ten times. The chain has TRBV20-1 and TRBJ2-1; no clear D gene. CDR1 and CDR2 from the germline V gene are DFQATT and SNEGSKA (reference sequence). The CDR3 consists of 11 residues. Deletions cut 1 base from V and 6 bases from J, with 4 bases between. The CDR3 is CSARVGNEQFF. The CDR3 region has the DNA TGCAGTGCTAGAGTTGGCAATGAGCAGTTCTTC.

This clonotype was found a few times. The gene calls are TRBV25-1 and TRBJ1-2; 7 bases are a match to TRBD1. With V trimmed by 9 bases and J by 8 bases, 12 bases remained unmatched. Per the germline V gene, CDR1 is MGHDK and CDR2 is SYGVNS. The CDR3 covers 13 residues. CDR3 amino acids: CASSPGQSQGYTF. CDR3 DNA sequence: TGTGCCAGTTCTCCGGGACAGTCCCAAGGCTACACCTTC.

The chain uses TRBV2 and TRBJ2-7; D is unclear. Germline CDR1 reads SNHLY; CDR2 reads FYNNEI. CDR3 length equals 16 residues. Trimming pared 8 bases from V and 2 bases from J, leaving 22 bases between. CDR3 DNA sequence: TGTGCCAGCTTGTACCGGCCGAATAAACGGGCCTACGAGCAGTACTTC. It yields the protein CASLYRPNKRAYEQYF.

This clonotype was counted a few times. The chain recombines TRBV15 with TRBJ2-2; D may be TRBD1 (6 bases). Germline CDR1 is LNHNV and CDR2 is YYDKDF (reference sequence). Trimming took off 8 bases at V and 0 bases at J, with 10 bases between the two ends. The CDR3 contains 14 residues. The CDR3 protein is CATADSPNTGELFF. CDR3 nucleotides: TGTGCCACCGCGGACAGCCCGAACACCGGGGAGCTGTTTTTT.

This clonotype was found once. The V gene is TRBV11-2, the J gene TRBJ2-7; D unresolved. This CDR3 comprises 14 residues. Germline CDR1 and CDR2: SGHAT and FQNNGV. Trimming pared 0 bases from V and 3 bases from J, leaving 9 bases between. The CDR3 protein is CASSLDLGRYEQYF. The CDR3 coding sequence is TGTGCCAGCAGCTTAGATTTAGGACGCTACGAGCAGTACTTC.

The rearrangement joins TRBV29-1 to TRBJ2-3; 8 bases match TRBD2. Losses at the gene ends were 2 bases for V and 1 base for J; bases not matched to a gene: 5. CDR3 size: 15 residues. Germline CDR1 SQVTM, CDR2 ANQGSEA. The DNA for the CDR3 is TGCAGCGTTGAAATCCTAGCGGGCCGCACAGATACGCAGTATTTT. It yields the protein CSVEILAGRTDTQYF.